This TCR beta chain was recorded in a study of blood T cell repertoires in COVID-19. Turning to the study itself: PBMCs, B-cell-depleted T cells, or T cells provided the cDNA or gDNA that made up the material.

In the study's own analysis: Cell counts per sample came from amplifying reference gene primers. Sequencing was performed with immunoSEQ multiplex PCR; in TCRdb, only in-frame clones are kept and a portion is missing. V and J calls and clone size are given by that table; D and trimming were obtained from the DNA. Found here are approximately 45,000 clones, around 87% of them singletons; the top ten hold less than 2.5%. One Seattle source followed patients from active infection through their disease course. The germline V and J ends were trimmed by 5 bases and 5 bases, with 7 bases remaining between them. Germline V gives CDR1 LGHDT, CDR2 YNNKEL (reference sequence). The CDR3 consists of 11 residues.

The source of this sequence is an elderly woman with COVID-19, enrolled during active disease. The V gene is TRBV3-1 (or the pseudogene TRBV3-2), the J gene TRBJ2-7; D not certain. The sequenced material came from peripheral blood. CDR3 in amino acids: CASSYLNEQYF. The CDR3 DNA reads TGTGCCAGCAGCTACTTAAACGAGCAGTACTTC.